These T cell receptor beta chains were read from a single sample in a study of blood T cell repertoires in COVID-19. Data came from immunoSEQ multiplex PCR; TCRdb stores just in-frame clones and leaves some out. The top ten clones hold roughly 5.2% of a sample with hundreds of thousands of clones, about 82% of them seen once. The sequenced sample was peripheral blood. The receptors come from an elderly woman with COVID-19, enrolled during active disease. Each CDR3 is given with its conserved first and last residue. D genes are given only for firm matches. Rows may omit the clone size; those that give it use once, few, many or a size class.

D gene,J gene,V gene,clone size,CDR3 DNA,CDR3 protein
-,TRBJ2-1,TRBV10-2,once,TGCGCCAGCAGTGAGGTCAGCTCCTACAATGAGCAGTTCTTC,CASSEVSSYNEQFF
TRBD1,TRBJ1-5,TRBV19,-,TGTGCCAGTAGTGTCACAGGGGGCGGTCAGCCCCAGCATTTT,CASSVTGGGQPQHF
-,TRBJ1-1,TRBV18,-,TGTGCCAGCTCACCGAAGACGGGAGGGGACACTGAAGCTTTCTTT,CASSPKTGGDTEAFF
-,TRBJ1-5,TRBV9,once,TGTGCCAGCAGCTACGAGGCAGGGGTCAATCAGCCCCAGCATTTT,CASSYEAGVNQPQHF
-,TRBJ2-3,TRBV6-4,-,TGTGCCAGCAGTGACTCAGTTCGGACAGATACGCAGTATTTT,CASSDSVRTDTQYF
-,TRBJ2-7,TRBV2,-,TGTGCCAGCAGACGGGTTACCTACGAGCAGTACTTC,CASRRVTYEQYF
-,TRBJ1-5,TRBV6-2/TRBV6-3,once,TGTGCCAGCAGTTACTCAGGGGCAAATTATCAGCCCCAGCATTTT,CASSYSGANYQPQHF
TRBD1,TRBJ1-6,TRBV6-6,-,TGTGCCAGCAGTCACCTCAATGAGGGGGCGAAAGGTTCACCCCTCCACTTT,CASSHLNEGAKGSPLHF
-,TRBJ1-2,TRBV6-1,-,TGTGCCAGCAGTGAAGGGAGCTATGGCTACACCTTC,CASSEGSYGYTF
-,TRBJ1-2,TRBV3-1/TRBV3-2,-,TGTGCCAGCAGCCAAGATCCGTACTCCCCCACCTTC,CASSQDPYSPTF
TRBD1,TRBJ1-1,TRBV5-1,-,TGCGCCAGCAGCTGGGCGACAGGGGGCACTGAAGCTTTCTTT,CASSWATGGTEAFF
TRBD1,TRBJ2-6,TRBV14,-,TGTGCCAGCGAACCGGGACAGGGGTTGCCTGGGGCCAACGTCCTGACTTTC,CASEPGQGLPGANVLTF
TRBD1,TRBJ1-6,TRBV18,-,TGTGCCAGCTCACCAGACAGGGATAATTCACCCCTCCACTTT,CASSPDRDNSPLHF
-,TRBJ1-1,TRBV12-3/TRBV12-4,few,TGTGCCAGCAGAGAACTTAACACTGAAGCTTTCTTT,CASRELNTEAFF
TRBD1,TRBJ2-2,TRBV25-1,-,TGTGCCAGCAGTGATCCCGGGACAGGAACCGGGGAGCTGTTTTTT,CASSDPGTGTGELFF
-,TRBJ2-2,TRBV12-3/TRBV12-4,-,TGTGCCAGCACCCCAGGGACCGGGGAGCTGTTTTTT,CASTPGTGELFF
TRBD2,TRBJ2-1,TRBV5-1,-,TGCGCCAGCAGCTTCAGACTAGCGGATGAGCAGTTCTTC,CASSFRLADEQFF
TRBD2,TRBJ2-7,TRBV5-1,-,TGCGCCAGCAGCGGAGGGACTAGCGGGGGCCTCAACTCCTACGAGCAGTACTTC,CASSGGTSGGLNSYEQYF
TRBD1,TRBJ1-2,TRBV19,-,TGTGCCAGTAGTAGCGACAGGGGCTCTCTTGGCTACACCTTC,CASSSDRGSLGYTF
-,TRBJ2-3,TRBV4-2,-,TGTGCCAGCAGCTTTCGACCCGGGAGCACAGATACGCAGTATTTT,CASSFRPGSTDTQYF
-,TRBJ1-1,TRBV6-6,-,TGTGCCAGCAGTTACGTGAGGGGGGGGAACACTGAAGCTTTCTTT,CASSYVRGGNTEAFF
-,TRBJ1-1,TRBV21-1,-,TGTGCCAGCAGCAAGACCTGGAGTGACACTGAAGCTTTCTTT,CASSKTWSDTEAFF
-,TRBJ1-1,TRBV6-5,once,TGTGCCAGCTGCCCTCTCTTGACAACTGAAGCTTTCTTT,CASCPLLTTEAFF
TRBD1,TRBJ2-2,TRBV6-1,-,TGTGCCAGCAGTGACTTACAAGGGGGCAGGACCGGGGAGCTGTTTTTT,CASSDLQGGRTGELFF
-,TRBJ1-6,TRBV6-5,-,TGTGCCAGCAATCGACAGCTCGGGAATTCACCCCTCCACTTT,CASNRQLGNSPLHF
TRBD1,TRBJ1-4,TRBV6-5,few,TGTGCCAGCAGTTACCAGCGGGACAGGGAGGGAAAACTGTTTTTT,CASSYQRDREGKLFF
-,TRBJ2-1,TRBV6-2/TRBV6-3,-,TGTGCCAGCAGTTACACGGGTTTCGATGAGCAGTTCTTC,CASSYTGFDEQFF
-,TRBJ1-2,TRBV27,few,TGTGCCAGCAGTGCCGGGGGTGCCGGGCTATTTACGTTGGGCTACACCTTC,CASSAGGAGLFTLGYTF
TRBD1,TRBJ1-1,TRBV7-9,-,TGTGCCAGCAGCGAGGACAGGGTGAACACTGAAGCTTTCTTT,CASSEDRVNTEAFF